This TCR beta chain was found in a study of blood T cells in healthy people across ages. Comments on this clonotype: As yet, its antigen is unknown.

Germline CDR1 and CDR2: SGHAT and FQDESV (reference sequence). The CDR3 loop spans 20 amino acids. V gave up 1 base and J gave up 0 bases; unmatched junction bases: 13. Points from the study as a whole: With naive T cell percentage, TCR beta diversity showed a strong correlation.

Investigators took roughly 9.5 milliliters of peripheral blood from every donor. With each sample, at least 5 micrograms of total RNA were extracted. The use of a sample-barcoded 5' primer and a J-beta primer mix characterized a second PCR of about 6 to 12 cycles. TCRdb processed the 5' RACE reads anew with MiXCR; each CDR3 protein has one entry. The data show 1.4 million or so distinct CDR3 sequences, approximately 43% seen once. The chain couples TRBV11-1 to TRBJ2-2; TRBD2 agrees at 8 bases. Sequenced: blood. The TCR was taken from a woman aged 18-29 years in good health. The CDR3 spells CASSLGVWGTSGTNTGELFF. The DNA of the CDR3 is TGTGCCAGCAGCTTAGGGGTTTGGGGAACTAGCGGCACGAACACCGGGGAGCTGTTTTTT.